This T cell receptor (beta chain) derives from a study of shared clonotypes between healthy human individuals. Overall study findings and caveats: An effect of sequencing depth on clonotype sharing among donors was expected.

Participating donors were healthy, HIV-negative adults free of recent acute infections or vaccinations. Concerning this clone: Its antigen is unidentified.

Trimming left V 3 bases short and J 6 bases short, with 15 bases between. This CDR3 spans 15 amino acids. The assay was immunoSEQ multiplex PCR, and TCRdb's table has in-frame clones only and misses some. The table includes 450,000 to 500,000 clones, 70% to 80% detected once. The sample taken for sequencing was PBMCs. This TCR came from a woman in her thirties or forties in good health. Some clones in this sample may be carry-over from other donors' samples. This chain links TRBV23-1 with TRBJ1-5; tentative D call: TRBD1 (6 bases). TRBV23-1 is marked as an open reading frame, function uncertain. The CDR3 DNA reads TGCGCCAGCAGTCAGCCCGGGACACGTAGTCAGCCCCAGCATTTT. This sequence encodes CASSQPGTRSQPQHF.